The sequence of this T cell receptor beta chain was determined in a study of OX40 agonist ivuxolimab in advanced cancers. About the full investigation: The costimulatory receptor OX40 (CD134) was targeted by ivuxolimab, a fully human IgG2 agonistic monoclonal antibody. Partial responses were achieved by three dose-escalation patients, of whom one had hepatocellular carcinoma and two had cutaneous melanoma. The paper describes the monotherapy dose-escalation part (N = 52 patients) of the phase I trial of ivuxolimab. The purpose of peripheral TCRbeta sequencing was to test whether ivuxolimab changed TCR sequence diversity and led to clonal T-cell expansion. Patients were allowed to have had prior anti-PD-1, anti-PD-L1 or anti-CTLA-4 therapy, and 40% of the dose-escalation patients had been treated with checkpoint inhibitors. Of the approximately 50 patients in dose escalation, 19 had hepatocellular carcinoma, about 15 had melanoma, 9 had renal cell carcinoma and 9 had head and neck cancer. Intravenous ivuxolimab was administered to patients every 2 weeks at six dose levels: 0.01, 0.1, 0.3, 1.5, 3 and 10 mg/kg. In the dose-escalation cohort, nearly 85% of patients were male, and the mean age was approximately 60 years with a range of about 20 to 80. Points the paper makes about the study in general: Clonal expansion of both CD4+ and CD8+ blood T cells was observed from baseline to week 6 at doses 0.1 to 3.0 mg/kg. Which antigens the clonally expanded peripheral T cells were specific for was not determined. After ivuxolimab, more expanded clones were found on average in CD8+ T cells than in CD4+ T cells. Low levels of normalized T-cell clonal expansion were also seen in some patients who did not respond. In the 0.1-3.0 mg/kg groups, partial responders were among the patients with the lowest normalized peripheral clonal expansion, particularly in CD8+ T cells.

Germline trimming amounts to 0 bases on V and 2 bases on J, with 6 as the count of junction bases outside the gene matches. CDR1 KGHSH and CDR2 LQKENI are derived from the germline V gene. The cysteine opens and the phenylalanine closes a CDR3 of 17 amino acids. The retained sequence is limited to the CDR3, 51 bases, with the frame set at the first base. Genomic DNA was isolated from the sorted cells so that the TCRbeta CDR3 region could be sequenced. The immunoSEQ Assay was used for sequencing of TCRbeta CDR3 regions. In its TCRdb copy, this immuneACCESS table keeps in-frame sequences only and misses some clones. Where compared with another copy, unresolved V genes explain less than half of these, and the others have no known cause. The sample table holds approximately 100,000 clones, of which approximately 85% were seen once. Together, the top ten hold 3% to 4% of the sample. The trial excluded patients who had a history of autoimmune disease or were on systemic immunosuppression. Peripheral blood for TCR sequencing was collected from all dose cohorts at baseline, on cycle 4 day 1, and on cycle 7 day 1. The samples were drawn from a first-in-human, open-label, multicenter phase I dose-escalation trial of ivuxolimab. Adults with locally advanced or metastatic head and neck squamous cell, hepatocellular, melanoma or renal cell carcinoma were enrolled in the trial. CD4+ and CD8+ T cells were sorted separately from peripheral blood before TCR sequencing.

About this clone itself: Its target antigen remains unknown. No qualities accompany the bases; no much larger clone lies one base away.

Material: CD4+ or CD8+ T cells sorted from blood, obtained in a trial of the OX40 agonist ivuxolimab. This TCR was recovered from an adult with an advanced solid tumor such as melanoma, head and neck, liver or kidney cancer. The chain couples TRBV18 to TRBJ2-3; TRBD2 fits 9 bases in the junction. The CDR3 region reads CASSPPGVAGATDTQYF. The nucleotide sequence reads as follows: TGTGCCAGCTCACCACCGGGGGTAGCGGGAGCCACAGATACGCAGTATTTT.